The 10 T cell receptor beta chains presented below share a single source sample, sequenced in a study of blood T cell repertoires in COVID-19. The protocol was immunoSEQ multiplex PCR, while the TCRdb copy is restricted to in-frame clones and leaves out a portion. Among about 360,000 clones listed, 81% were seen once. Sequencing used peripheral blood. The receptors shown here come from a human donor with acute or convalescent COVID-19. The donor label of this sample is uncertain.

The genes are TRBV2 and TRBJ2-7; 12 nucleotides match TRBD1. The ends lost 5 bases at V and 4 bases at J; junction bases unmatched: 15. This CDR3 region has 18 residues. The germline V gene encodes CDR1 SNHLY and CDR2 FYNNEI. CDR3 bases: TGTGCCAGCAGTACCGGGACAGGGGGCGCAACGAGGAGGTACGAGCAGTACTTC. This translates into CASSTGTGGATRRYEQYF.

This clone was counted a single time. The V and J genes are TRBV7-8 and TRBJ2-7; the D gene is possibly TRBD1 (6 bases). Trimming cost V 1 base and J 2 bases, with 12 bases left between them. There are 15 residues in the CDR3. Germline assignment: CDR1 SGHVS and CDR2 FQNEAQ. CDR3 protein: CASSLDAGATYEQYF. In DNA, the CDR3 is TGTGCCAGCAGCTTAGACGCAGGGGCTACCTACGAGCAGTACTTC.

The sample holds a few counts of this clone. The rearrangement links TRBV30 to TRBJ2-7; 7 bases are shared with TRBD1. The germline V gene has CDR1 GTSNPN and CDR2 SVGIG (reference sequence). J gave up 3 bases and V 0 bases, and 2 bases lay outside the gene matches. The CDR3 is 13 amino acids. CDR3 sequence: CAWSVNRGYEQYF. The CDR3 bases are TGTGCCTGGAGTGTAAACAGGGGCTACGAGCAGTACTTC.

The rearrangement joins TRBV28 to TRBJ1-2, with a tentative D call TRBD1 (6 bases). V lost 6 bases, J lost 0 bases, and 17 bases lay in between. This CDR3 contains 16 residues. Germline CDR1 MDHEN, CDR2 SYDVKM. Written as DNA, the CDR3 is TGTGCCAGCAGCGCCGACAGGCCGTTAGCTAACTATGGCTACACCTTC. As protein: CASSADRPLANYGYTF.

The chain recombines TRBV28 with TRBJ1-6; 9 nucleotides match TRBD1. The J segment lost 6 bases and the V segment lost 7 bases, leaving 7 bases of the junction unmatched. This CDR3 spans 15 amino acids. The germline V gene encodes CDR1 MDHEN and CDR2 SYDVKM. CDR3 nucleotide sequence: TGTGCCAGCACCGGGACAGGGAGACTTAATTCACCCCTCCACTTT. Encoded protein: CASTGTGRLNSPLHF.

This clone was found a few times. V gene TRBV18 combines with J gene TRBJ1-1; 7 bases map to TRBD1. CDR3 length: 14 amino acids. The germline V gene has CDR1 KGHSH and CDR2 LQKENI. V gave up 5 bases and J gave up 0 bases; unmatched junction bases: 3. The CDR3 is CASSKTGLNTEAFF. The CDR3 DNA sequence: TGTGCCAGCTCAAAGACAGGGTTGAACACTGAAGCTTTCTTT.

This clone was observed a single time. The sample contains more than one DNA sequence encoding this CDR3. The chain has TRBV18 and TRBJ1-3; TRBD1 matches 8 bases. Germline CDR1 is KGHSH and CDR2 is LQKENI. V lost 3 bases to trimming and J lost 4 bases; unmatched junction nucleotides: 2. The CDR3 totals 14 residues. The CDR3 region is CASSPQGAGNTIYF. The CDR3 nucleotides read TGTGCCAGCTCACCGCAGGGGGCAGGAAACACCATATATTTT.

The CDR3 DNA reads TGTGCCAGCATTAGCGGGAACTATAATTCACCCCTCCACTTT. Protein sequence: CASISGNYNSPLHF. The V call is TRBV28, the J call TRBJ1-6; D remains unclear. Germline V gives CDR1 MDHEN, CDR2 SYDVKM. The CDR3 sequence is 14 residues long. V was cut by 7 bases and J by 3 bases, with 10 bases left in between.

The gene calls are TRBV5-6 and TRBJ2-7; D remains unclear. CDR3 length: 13 amino acids. V was clipped by 0 bases and J by 3 bases, with 7 bases between them. CDR1 is SGHDT and CDR2 is YYEEEE in the germline V gene. The CDR3 DNA is TGTGCCAGCAGCTTGGCCGCAGGCTACGAGCAGTACTTC. Translating gives CASSLAAGYEQYF.

The chain links TRBV6-5 to TRBJ1-4, with TRBD1 as a possible D gene (6 bases). Trimming removed 7 bases at V and 8 bases at J, with 17 bases between. The germline gives CDR1 MNHEY, CDR2 SVGAGI. CDR3 length: 14 residues. The CDR3 nucleotides are TGTGCCAGCACCCCCCGAGCTAGGGGGGAAAAACTGTTTTTT. It codes for CASTPRARGEKLFF.